This TCR beta chain is drawn from a study of cytomegalovirus exposure and HLA in healthy donors. PCR employed 60 Vbeta and 13 Jbeta primers. Method: immunoSEQ multiplex PCR; TCRdb's copy keeps in-frame clones and lacks some. The sample includes 160,000 or so clones, around 76% seen only once; the top ten take 1.5% to 1.8%. CDR1 is MNHNS, CDR2 SASEGT, per germline. Germline trimming cut 7 bases from V and 2 bases from J; bases unmatched to any gene: 7. CDR3 length: 14 amino acids. The sequencing input was PBMCs. This sequence was found in a man in his forties in good health and CMV-seronegative. The V and J genes are TRBV6-1 and TRBJ1-2; the match to TRBD1 covers 7 bases. The CDR3 DNA follows: TGTGCCAGCATTAAAGAGACAGGGAACTATGGCTACACCTTC. It is translated as CASIKETGNYGYTF.